This T cell receptor (beta chain) was identified in a study of tumor-infiltrating lymphocytes in primary liver carcinoma (TCRdb year 2017). For the wider study: The five patients, three men and two women aged 30 to 69 years, had hepatocellular carcinoma (four) or combined HCC and intrahepatic cholangiocarcinoma (one). The five patients had tumors of stage T1-T3 N0M0, with maximum diameters ranging from about 4 to 11 cm. Roughly 3.5 to 8 million productive TCRbeta reads were obtained per sample, and no significant difference in read depth was found between tissue types. The study combined TCRbeta repertoire sequencing, expression microarrays and whole-exome sequencing across five regions of each liver tumor, with adjacent normal tissue and blood. A total of approximately 35 specimens from 5 patients underwent TCRbeta repertoire sequencing, comprising about 25 tumor regions, 5 adjacent noncancerous liver tissues and 5 peripheral blood samples. The roughly 27 tumor region samples were profiled with Agilent mRNA microarrays so that TCRbeta repertoire diversity could be related to the local molecular phenotype. Repertoires from technical replicates were highly reproducible, with mean shared-clone rates approximately 0.88 and correlation coefficients above 0.98. Overall study results and their limits: Only the TCR beta chain was sequenced, so true repertoire diversity is likely underestimated because unpaired alpha chains were not captured. Because the samples were bulk and unsorted, CD4+ and CD8+ T cell repertoires could not be compared. The study included only four to six patients, and the authors note findings should be validated in a larger study. The top 250 clones made up a significantly larger repertoire fraction in tumors than in blood (p = 0.039). Repertoire overlap was found to be higher between tumor regions (mean around 35%) than between tumor-adjacent (around 17%) or tumor-blood (around 15%) pairs, consistent with antigen-driven expansion. Only about 7.5-24% of top clones were present in all five regions of a tumor, suggesting spatial heterogeneity of tumor-infiltrating T cells.

TCRbeta-specific cDNA was reverse-transcribed from about 520 ng total RNA using a constant-region primer and ProtoScript II reverse transcriptase. The TCRbeta libraries were prepared through three rounds of nested multiplex PCR following a slightly modified ARM-PCR procedure. Each of the first two PCR rounds ran for nine to ten cycles and used multiplex TRBV1-TRBV30 forward primers together with a Cbeta reverse primer. Sample barcodes and Illumina adapters were added in a final 25-cycle PCR using Deep VentR polymerase. Before sequencing, amplicons between 200 and 500 bp were purified from gel using a QIAquick gel extraction kit. An Illumina HiSeq 2500 was used to sequence the TCRbeta amplicons with 250-bp paired-end reads. The authors' pipeline ran thus. Reads were quality-trimmed with Trimmomatic v0.33, and paired reads were merged with FLASH v1.2.11 to recover full CDR3 sequences. V, D and J germline segments were assigned to the rearranged TCRbeta sequences using MiGEC v1.2.1b. Clonotype statistics and Shannon-Wiener diversity indices were calculated with VDJtools v1.0.0. Except for diversity analysis, only the 250 most abundant clonotypes of each sample were used in subsequent analyses to reduce sampling bias. In-frame beta chains were kept once TCRdb had trimmed the public reads at Q25 with fastp and called clones with MiXCR. CDR3 protein sequences are deduplicated, and each keeps its most common genes and DNA. TCRdb, not the authors, supplied the V and J calls. Across this sample there are tens of thousands of distinct CDR3 sequences, with around 70% seen only once. 15% to 20% of the sample comes from the top ten.

Without any cell sorting, total RNA and DNA were extracted together from about 20-30 mg of bulk tissue using the AllPrep DNA/RNA mini kit. Surgical resection was performed in China between 2015 and 2016 on about 5 patients with histopathologically diagnosed primary liver carcinoma. At the time of sampling, the patients were treatment-naive and had chronic HBV infection. Each tumor was sampled at five spatially separated regions: the superior, inferior, left-lateral and right-lateral poles and the tumor centre. More than 90% viable tumor cells were found by histology in every tumor sample. Each fresh piece of tumor and adjacent tissue was cut in two, with one half stored in RNAlater at -80 degrees C and the other half sent for histology. The CDR3 runs 15 amino acids, cysteine and phenylalanine included. CDR3 DNA only is kept here, 45 bases in frame from base 1. In the germline V gene, CDR1 corresponds to SQVTM and CDR2 to ANQGSEA.

For this clonotype: Its antigen has not been determined. Sequence at one end of the junction differs from germline and may be a read error.

Sequencing input: liver tumor tissue from sampling region 1. The cell subset or site label of this sample denotes: tumor region T1, superior pole. The chain was built from TRBV29-1 and TRBJ2-7, with TRBD2 identical over 7 junction bases. The TCR was taken from a man aged 40-49 years with primary liver carcinoma and hepatitis B virus infection. The CDR3 corresponds to CNVESVGGSSYEQYF. DNA sequence: TGCAACGTTGAATCCGTGGGCGGGAGCTCCTACGAGCAGTACTTC.